This paragraph covers one T cell receptor beta chain sequence. The sample comes from a study of blood T cell repertoires in COVID-19. Study summary: T cells, B-cell-depleted T cells, or PBMCs supplied cDNA or gDNA.

Only in-frame clones appear in the TCRdb table, and some are missing; sequencing was by immunoSEQ multiplex PCR. The repertoire has about 76,000 clones, 82% of them found once; the top ten carry under 30%. V shed 0 bases, J shed 3 bases, and the junction held 12 bases outside the gene matches. The CDR3 spans 18 residues. From germline, CDR1 is SGDLS and CDR2 YYNGEE. The V call is TRBV9, the J call TRBJ2-3; the match to TRBD1 covers 8 bases. Sequenced: peripheral blood. This TCR derives from a human donor in a cohort sampled during active COVID-19. The CDR3, as DNA: TGTGCCAGCAGCGTAGCTACAGGGCAGGGGGCCGGTACAGATACGCAGTATTTT. Translating it yields CASSVATGQGAGTDTQYF. The full variable domain, its missing parts supplied by reference TRBV9 and TRBJ2-3, is DSGVTQTPKHLITATGQRVTLRCSPRSGDLSVYWYQQSLDQGLQFLIQYYNGEERAKGNILERFSAQQFPDLHSELNLSSLELGDSALYFCASSVATGQGAGTDTQYFGPGTRLTVL.